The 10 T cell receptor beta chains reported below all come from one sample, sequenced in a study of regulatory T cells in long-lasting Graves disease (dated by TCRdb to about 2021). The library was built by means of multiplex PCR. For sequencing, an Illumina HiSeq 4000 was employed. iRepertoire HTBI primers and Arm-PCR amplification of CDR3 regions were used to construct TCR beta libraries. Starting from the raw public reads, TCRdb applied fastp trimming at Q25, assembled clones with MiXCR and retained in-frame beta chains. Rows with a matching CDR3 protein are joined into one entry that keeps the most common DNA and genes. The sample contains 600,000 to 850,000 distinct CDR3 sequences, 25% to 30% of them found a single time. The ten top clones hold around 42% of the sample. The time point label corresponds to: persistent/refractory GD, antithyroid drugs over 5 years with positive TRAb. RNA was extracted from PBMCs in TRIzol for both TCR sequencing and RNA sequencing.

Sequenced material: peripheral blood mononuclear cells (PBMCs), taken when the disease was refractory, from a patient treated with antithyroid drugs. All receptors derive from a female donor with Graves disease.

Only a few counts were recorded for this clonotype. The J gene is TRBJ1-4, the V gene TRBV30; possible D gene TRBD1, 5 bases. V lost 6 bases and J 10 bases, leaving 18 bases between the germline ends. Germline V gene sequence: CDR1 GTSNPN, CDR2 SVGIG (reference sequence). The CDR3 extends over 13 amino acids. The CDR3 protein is CACGGTVKGKLFF. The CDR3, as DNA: TGTGCCTGTGGGGGGACGGTAAAAGGAAAACTGTTTTTT.

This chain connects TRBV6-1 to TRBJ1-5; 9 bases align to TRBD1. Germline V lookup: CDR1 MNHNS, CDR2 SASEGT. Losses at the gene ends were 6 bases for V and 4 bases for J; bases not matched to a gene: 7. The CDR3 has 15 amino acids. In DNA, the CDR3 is TGTGCCAGCAGGACGACAGGGGGTACTAATCAGCCCCAGCATTTT. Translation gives CASRTTGGTNQPQHF.

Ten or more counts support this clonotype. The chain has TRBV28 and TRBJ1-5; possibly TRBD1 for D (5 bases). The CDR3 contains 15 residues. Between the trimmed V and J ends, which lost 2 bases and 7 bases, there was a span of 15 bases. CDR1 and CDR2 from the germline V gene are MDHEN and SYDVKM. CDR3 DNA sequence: TGTGCCAGCAGTTTAGGAGCAAGGGGTGACCAGCCCCAGCATTTT. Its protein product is CASSLGARGDQPQHF.

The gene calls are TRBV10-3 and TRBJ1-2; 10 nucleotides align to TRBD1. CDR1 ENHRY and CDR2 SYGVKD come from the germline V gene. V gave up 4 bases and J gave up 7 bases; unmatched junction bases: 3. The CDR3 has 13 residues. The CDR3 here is CAISGQGAGGYTF. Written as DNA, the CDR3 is TGTGCCATCAGTGGACAGGGGGCGGGTGGCTACACCTTC.

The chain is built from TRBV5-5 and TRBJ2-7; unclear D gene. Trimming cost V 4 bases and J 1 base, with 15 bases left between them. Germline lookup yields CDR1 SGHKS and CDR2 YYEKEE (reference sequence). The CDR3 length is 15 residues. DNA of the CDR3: TGTGCCAGCAGCCCGGGCCTAAAAGCGTCCTACGAGCAGTACTTC. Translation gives CASSPGLKASYEQYF. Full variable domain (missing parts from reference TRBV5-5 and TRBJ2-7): DAGVTQSPTHLIKTRGQQVTLRCSPISGHKSVSWYQQVLGQGPQFIFQYYEKEERGRGNFPDRFSARQFPNYSSELNVNALLLGDSALYLCASSPGLKASYEQYFGPGTRLTVT.

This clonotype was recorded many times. The CDR3 DNA reads TGCGCCAGCAGTGAGTCAGGGGGCACTGAAGCTTTCTTT. Encoded protein: CASSESGGTEAFF. The chain links TRBV5-1 to TRBJ1-1; 7 bases are a match to TRBD1. V gave up 5 bases and J gave up 4 bases; unmatched junction bases: 5. Germline V CDR1 and CDR2: SGHRS, YFSETQ. The CDR3 loop spans 13 amino acids. Based on the CDR3 plus reference TRBV5-1 and TRBJ1-1, the full variable domain is KAGVTQTPRYLIKTRGQQVTLSCSPISGHRSVSWYQQTPGQGLQFLFEYFSETQRNKGNFPGRFSGRQFSNSRSEMNVSTLELGDSALYLCASSESGGTEAFFGQGTRLTVV.

The CDR3 sequence is CASSSGTGVVTEAFF. For the CDR3, the DNA is TGTGCCAGCAGCTCCGGGACAGGAGTGGTGACTGAAGCTTTCTTT. The genes are TRBV5-5 and TRBJ1-1, with 8 bases aligning to TRBD1. Per the germline V gene, CDR1 is SGHKS and CDR2 is YYEKEE (reference sequence). The CDR3 length is 15 residues. V shed 3 bases, J shed 5 bases, and the junction held 9 bases outside the gene matches.

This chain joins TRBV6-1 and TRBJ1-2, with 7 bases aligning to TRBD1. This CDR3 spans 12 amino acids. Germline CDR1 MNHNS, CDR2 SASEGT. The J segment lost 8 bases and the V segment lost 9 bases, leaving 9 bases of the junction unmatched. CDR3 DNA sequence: TGTGCCAGTCAGAAGACAGGGTACGGCTACACCTTC. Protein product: CASQKTGYGYTF.

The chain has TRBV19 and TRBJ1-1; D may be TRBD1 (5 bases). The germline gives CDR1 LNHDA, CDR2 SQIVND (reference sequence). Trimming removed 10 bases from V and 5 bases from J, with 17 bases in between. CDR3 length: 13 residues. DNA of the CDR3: TGTGCCACAAGTTTTGGGGGATATACTGAAGCTTTCTTT. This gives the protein CATSFGGYTEAFF.

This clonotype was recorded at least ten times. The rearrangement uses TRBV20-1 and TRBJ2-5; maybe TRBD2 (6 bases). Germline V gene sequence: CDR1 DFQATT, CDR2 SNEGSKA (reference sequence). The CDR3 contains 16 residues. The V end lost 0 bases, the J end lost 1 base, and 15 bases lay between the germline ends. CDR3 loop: CSARDRDSRRQETQYF. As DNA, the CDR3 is TGCAGTGCTAGAGATAGGGACTCCAGGCGCCAAGAGACCCAGTACTTC.